The rows below give T cell receptor beta chains drawn from one sample of a study of T cell changes during pregnancy in multiple sclerosis. The data were produced by immunoSEQ multiplex PCR, yet TCRdb's version contains in-frame clones alone and is incomplete. The profile shows around 80,000 clones, roughly 94% of them singletons. Sample: peripheral blood, taken before pregnancy. The receptors stem from a female donor with multiple sclerosis, enrolled in a pregnancy study. Both conserved end residues are part of each CDR3. A D gene is named only where the DNA matches it firmly. The size of a clone is reported for some rows only, either as once, few or many, or as a class for expanded clones.

. TRBJ2-7 TRBV30 . TGTGCCTGGAGTGTGGACTATTCCTACGAGCAGTACTTC CAWSVDYSYEQYF
. TRBJ2-7 TRBV10-3 once TGTGCCATCGGTGGGCTCTCCTACGAGCAGTACTTC CAIGGLSYEQYF
. TRBJ1-3 TRBV18 . TGTGCCAGCTCACCACCGAACAGCAACCTCCCTGGAAACACCATATATTTT CASSPPNSNLPGNTIYF
. TRBJ2-3 TRBV7-9 once TGTGCCAGCAGCTTAGACCAGAAAGGCTTCAGGGCAGATACGCAGTATTTT CASSLDQKGFRADTQYF
TRBD1 TRBJ1-2 TRBV7-9 . TGTGCCAGCATCGACGGGAACAGGGGATTTAACTATGGCTACACCTTC CASIDGNRGFNYGYTF
TRBD1 TRBJ1-1 TRBV14 . TGTGCCAGCAGCCAAGGACAGGGGAGGACTGAAGCTTTCTTT CASSQGQGRTEAFF
TRBD2 TRBJ2-1 TRBV19 . TGTGCCAGTAGTATTTACGGTAGCGGGATGTACAATGAGCAGTTCTTC CASSIYGSGMYNEQFF
TRBD1 TRBJ2-7 TRBV5-1 many TGCGCCAGCAGTAAAACAGGGGGCGGGTTAGAGCAGTACTTC CASSKTGGGLEQYF
TRBD2 TRBJ2-5 TRBV28 . TGTGCCAGCAGTTTCGGCGGGAGCAGCGAGACCCAGTACTTC CASSFGGSSETQYF
TRBD1 TRBJ2-3 TRBV2 . TGTGCCAGCGGGACAGGGGGCACAGATACGCAGTATTTT CASGTGGTDTQYF
. TRBJ2-5 TRBV5-4 . TGTGCCAGCAGCTCGTCCGGCCCCCGGGGGGAGACCCAGTACTTC CASSSSGPRGETQYF
TRBD1 TRBJ2-7 TRBV14 . TGTGCCAGCAGTAGACAGGGCCTCACCTACGAGCAGTACTTC CASSRQGLTYEQYF
. TRBJ2-1 TRBV6-1 . TGTGCCAGCAGTGAACAGGGTACCTACAATGAGCAGTTCTTC CASSEQGTYNEQFF
TRBD2 TRBJ2-7 TRBV4-3 . TGCGCCAGCAGCCAAGAAGGGAGGGGCTACGAGCAGTACTTC CASSQEGRGYEQYF
. TRBJ2-1 TRBV7-8 . TGTGCCAGCAGCTTATTCAGGGCGGATTACAATGAGCAGTTCTTC CASSLFRADYNEQFF
. TRBJ1-2 TRBV28 few TGTGCCAGCACCTACGGAGTATATGGCTACACCTTC CASTYGVYGYTF
TRBD1 TRBJ2-7 TRBV5-8 . TGTGCCAGCAGCATGACACTTGGGACAGGGTATCGGTTGGACTTC CASSMTLGTGYRLDF
TRBD1 TRBJ1-2 TRBV10-3 once TGTGCCATCACGACAGGGCCGCCTAACTATGGCTACACCTTC CAITTGPPNYGYTF
. TRBJ2-7 TRBV2 . TGTGCCAGCAGTGGGCCGGACAGCACCTACGAGCAGTACTTC CASSGPDSTYEQYF
. TRBJ2-7 TRBV7-2 . TGTGCCAGCAGCTTAAGGTCGGGATACGAGCAGTACTTC CASSLRSGYEQYF
TRBD1 TRBJ1-5 TRBV15 . TGTGCCACCAGCATTACAGGGGACAGCAATCAGCCCCAGCATTTT CATSITGDSNQPQHF
TRBD2 TRBJ2-5 TRBV27 once TGTGCCAGCCGTCGAACTAGCGCCCAAGAGACCCAGTACTTC CASRRTSAQETQYF
. TRBJ1-2 TRBV28 . TGTGCCAGCGAAGGAGGGCTGGACTATGGCTACACCTTC CASEGGLDYGYTF
TRBD1 TRBJ1-6 TRBV4-1 . TGCGCCAGCAGCCAAGAGGGGACAGGGTGGGGTTCACCCCTCCACTTT CASSQEGTGWGSPLHF
TRBD1 TRBJ1-4 TRBV7-9 . TGTGCCAGCAGCCATACTTACCGGACAGGGGTTGAAGAAAAACTGTTTTTT CASSHTYRTGVEEKLFF
TRBD1 TRBJ2-5 TRBV2 . TGTGCCAGCAGTGTGGACAGGGGCGAAAAGACCCAGTACTTC CASSVDRGEKTQYF
. TRBJ2-7 TRBV19 . TGTGCCAGTAGCCAAGGGACTCCTAGAAGCTACGAGCAGTACTTC CASSQGTPRSYEQYF
. TRBJ2-7 TRBV6-6 . TGTGCCAGCAGTACAGGGTCCTACGAGCAGTACTTC CASSTGSYEQYF
. TRBJ2-6 TRBV7-8 . TGTGCCACCCACAGAGGAGGGTCTGGGGCCAACGTCCTGACTTTC CATHRGGSGANVLTF
. TRBJ2-3 TRBV27 once TGTGCCAGCAGTCCCCCGCAAACAGGGAGTAGTTCAGATACGCAGTATTTT CASSPPQTGSSSDTQYF
. TRBJ2-1 TRBV28 once TGTGCCAGCAACCTAAGGGGTTACAATGAGCAGTTCTTC CASNLRGYNEQFF
. TRBJ1-5 TRBV19 . TGTGCCAGTAGTATATGGGGTCCGGAGGTTTATGGCAATCAGCCCCAGCATTTT CASSIWGPEVYGNQPQHF
TRBD1 TRBJ2-7 TRBV9 . TGTGCCAGCAGCCCGTGGACAGGGGGCGAAGGGAAGTACTTC CASSPWTGGEGKYF
. TRBJ1-1 TRBV5-1 . TGCGCCAGCAGCTTGGCCGTGACAGGGAACACTGAAGCTTTCTTT CASSLAVTGNTEAFF
. TRBJ2-5 TRBV29-1 . TGCAGCGTTGGAGCGGGAGAGACCCAGTACTTC CSVGAGETQYF
TRBD1 TRBJ2-1 TRBV6-6 . TGTGCCAGCAGTTACGGACAGGGGGCCTACAATGAGCAGTTCTTC CASSYGQGAYNEQFF
TRBD2 TRBJ2-1 TRBV27 . TGTGCCAGCAGTTTACGTCTAGCGGGGAAGCAGTTCTTC CASSLRLAGKQFF
. TRBJ2-6 TRBV21-1 few TGTGCCAGCAGCAAAAAGAAGGCCGAAACGGACAGGGGAAGCTCTGGGGCCAACGTCCTGACTTTC CASSKKKAETDRGSSGANVLTF
TRBD2 TRBJ2-1 TRBV5-1 once TGCGCCAGCAGCTTGAAACTAGCGGGAGGCAATGAGCAGTTCTTC CASSLKLAGGNEQFF
TRBD2 TRBJ2-7 TRBV13 . TGTGCCAGCAGCCCGACTAGCGGGAGAACCCATGGGACCTCCTACGAGCAGTACTTC CASSPTSGRTHGTSYEQYF
. TRBJ2-3 TRBV19 . TGTGCCAGTAGTATGGCAGCCGCGGACACAGATACGCAGTATTTT CASSMAAADTDTQYF
. TRBJ1-5 TRBV5-4 once TGTGCCAGCAGCTTGGGGGGTGGGGGGACCAATCAGCCCCAGCATTTT CASSLGGGGTNQPQHF
. TRBJ1-1 TRBV19 . TGTGCCAGTAGTATAGATCTATCCACTGAAGCTTTCTTT CASSIDLSTEAFF
TRBD2 TRBJ2-1 TRBV29-1 . TGCAGCGTCGAGGGGCTAGCGGGAGCACGGCAGTTCTTC CSVEGLAGARQFF
. TRBJ1-2 TRBV7-9 . TGTGCCAGCACCCGTACAGAGAATGGCTACACCTTC CASTRTENGYTF
. TRBJ1-2 TRBV9 . TGTGCCAGCAGCGTAGGATCGGGATGGGGTGGTGGCTACACCTTC CASSVGSGWGGGYTF
. TRBJ2-2 TRBV28 . TGTGCCAGCAGTTTGAGACTAACGAACACCGGGGAGCTGTTTTTT CASSLRLTNTGELFF
. TRBJ2-7 TRBV21-1 . TGTGCCAGCAGCGATCTTGCGGAGCCCGGGGCCTACGAGCAGTACTTC CASSDLAEPGAYEQYF
TRBD1 TRBJ1-1 TRBV2 . TGTGCCAGCACCGTTTGGGACAGGGCCACTGAAGCTTTCTTT CASTVWDRATEAFF
TRBD1 TRBJ1-1 TRBV7-8 once TGTGCCAGCAGCCCTGACAGGGTTGGGAACACTGAAGCTTTCTTT CASSPDRVGNTEAFF
TRBD2 TRBJ2-7 TRBV10-2 . TGCGCCAGCTCCCTTCTAGCGGGGGGTCTCGGAGAGCAGTACTTC CASSLLAGGLGEQYF
TRBD2 TRBJ2-7 TRBV10-3 . TGTGCCATCAGATTACCGGGACTAGCGGGAGCTGGATACGAGCAGTACTTC CAIRLPGLAGAGYEQYF
. TRBJ2-7 TRBV2 . TGTGCCAGCAGTGAGGGGCGGTGGTCCTACGAGCAGTACTTC CASSEGRWSYEQYF
. TRBJ2-7 TRBV28 . TGTGCCAGCAAACAGGGTAGCTCCTACGAGCAGTACTTC CASKQGSSYEQYF
. TRBJ2-7 TRBV2 . TGTGCCAGCAGTGAGGCCAGCTACGAGCAGTACTTC CASSEASYEQYF
TRBD2 TRBJ2-3 TRBV4-2 . TGTGCCAGCAGCCGCGAGACTAGCGGGACTTTAGATACGCAGTATTTT CASSRETSGTLDTQYF
TRBD1 TRBJ1-5 TRBV6-1 . TGTGCCATCATGGGGACAGGGGGCGCGGGGCAGCCCCAGCATTTT CAIMGTGGAGQPQHF
TRBD1 TRBJ2-5 TRBV29-1 once TGCAGCGTTGGGACAGGGGGCGTAGAGACCCAGTACTTC CSVGTGGVETQYF
TRBD2 TRBJ2-7 TRBV28 . TGTGCCAGCAGTTTCAGCGGGATCTCCTACGAGCAGTACTTC CASSFSGISYEQYF